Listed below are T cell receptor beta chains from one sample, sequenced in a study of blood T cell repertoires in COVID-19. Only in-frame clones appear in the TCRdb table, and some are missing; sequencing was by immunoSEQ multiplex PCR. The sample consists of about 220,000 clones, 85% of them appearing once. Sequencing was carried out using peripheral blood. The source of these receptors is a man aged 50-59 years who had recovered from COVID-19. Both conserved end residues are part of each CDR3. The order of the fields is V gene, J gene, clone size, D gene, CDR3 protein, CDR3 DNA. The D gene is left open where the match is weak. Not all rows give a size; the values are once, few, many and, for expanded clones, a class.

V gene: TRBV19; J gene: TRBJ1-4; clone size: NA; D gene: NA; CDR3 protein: CASLREKLFF; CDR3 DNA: TGTGCCAGTCTCAGGGAAAAACTGTTTTTT
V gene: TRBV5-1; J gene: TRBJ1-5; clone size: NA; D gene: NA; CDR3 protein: CASSLGAHQPQHF; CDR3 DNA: TGCGCCAGCAGCTTGGGGGCTCATCAGCCCCAGCATTTT
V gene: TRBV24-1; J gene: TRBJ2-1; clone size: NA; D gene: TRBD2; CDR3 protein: CATSDPRSGSNEQFF; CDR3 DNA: TGTGCCACCAGTGATCCCCGTAGCGGGAGCAATGAGCAGTTCTTC
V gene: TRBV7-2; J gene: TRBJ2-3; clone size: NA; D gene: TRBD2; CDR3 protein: CASSLSVGLAGAADTQYF; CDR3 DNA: TGTGCCAGCAGCTTATCCGTTGGACTAGCGGGAGCTGCAGATACGCAGTATTTT
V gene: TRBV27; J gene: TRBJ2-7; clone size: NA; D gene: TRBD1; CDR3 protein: CASRVWGQSYEQYF; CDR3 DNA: TGTGCCAGCCGGGTTTGGGGACAGAGCTACGAGCAGTACTTC
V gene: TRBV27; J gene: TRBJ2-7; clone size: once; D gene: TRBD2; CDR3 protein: CASSPPWLAGRLGEQYF; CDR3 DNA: TGTGCCAGCAGTCCCCCATGGCTAGCGGGAAGGTTGGGGGAGCAGTACTTC
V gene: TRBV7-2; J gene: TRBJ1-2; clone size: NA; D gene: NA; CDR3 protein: CASSLVRQGSGYTF; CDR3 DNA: TGTGCCAGCAGCTTAGTCCGCCAGGGTAGTGGCTACACCTTC
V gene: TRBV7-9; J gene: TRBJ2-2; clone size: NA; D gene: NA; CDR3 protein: CASSLALVSTGELFF; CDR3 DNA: TGTGCCAGCAGCTTAGCGCTAGTTTCCACCGGGGAGCTGTTTTTT
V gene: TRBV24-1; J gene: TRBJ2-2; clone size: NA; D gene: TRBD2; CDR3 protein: CATSDPVLAGGLNTGELFF; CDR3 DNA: TGTGCCACCAGTGACCCGGTATTGGCGGGAGGGCTGAACACCGGGGAGCTGTTTTTT
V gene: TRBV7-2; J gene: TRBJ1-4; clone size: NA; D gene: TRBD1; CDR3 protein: CASSRDRNDEKLFF; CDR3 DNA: TGTGCCAGCAGCCGGGACAGGAATGATGAAAAACTGTTTTTT
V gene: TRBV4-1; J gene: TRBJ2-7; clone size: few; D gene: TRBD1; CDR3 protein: CASSQEGTGTGGEQYF; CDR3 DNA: TGCGCCAGCAGCCAAGAAGGAACCGGGACAGGGGGGGAGCAGTACTTC
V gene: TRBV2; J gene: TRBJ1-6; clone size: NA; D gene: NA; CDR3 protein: CASRSSSYNSPLHF; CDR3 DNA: TGTGCCAGCCGATCGAGCTCCTATAATTCACCCCTCCACTTT
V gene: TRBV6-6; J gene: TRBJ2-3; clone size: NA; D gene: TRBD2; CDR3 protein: CASNLERDSTDTQYF; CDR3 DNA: TGTGCCAGCAACCTCGAGCGGGATAGCACAGATACGCAGTATTTT
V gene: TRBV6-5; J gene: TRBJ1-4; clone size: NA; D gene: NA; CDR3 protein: CASTIPEAGVKLFF; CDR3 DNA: TGTGCCAGCACCATTCCAGAGGCCGGGGTAAAACTGTTTTTT
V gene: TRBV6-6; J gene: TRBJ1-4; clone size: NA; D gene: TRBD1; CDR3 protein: CASSDREATNEKLFF; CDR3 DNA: TGTGCCAGCAGCGACAGGGAAGCAACTAATGAAAAACTGTTTTTT
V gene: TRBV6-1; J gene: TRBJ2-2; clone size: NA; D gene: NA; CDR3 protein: CASGQVYTGELFF; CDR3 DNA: TGTGCCAGCGGGCAGGTGTACACCGGGGAGCTGTTTTTT
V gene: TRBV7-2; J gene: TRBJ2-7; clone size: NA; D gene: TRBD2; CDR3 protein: CASSLVVGLAGGVRDEQYF; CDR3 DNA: TGTGCCAGCAGCTTAGTAGTTGGCCTAGCGGGAGGGGTACGGGACGAGCAGTACTTC
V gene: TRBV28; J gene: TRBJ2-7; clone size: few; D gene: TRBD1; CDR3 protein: CASGDRGQTYEQYF; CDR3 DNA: TGTGCCAGCGGGGACAGGGGGCAAACCTACGAGCAGTACTTC
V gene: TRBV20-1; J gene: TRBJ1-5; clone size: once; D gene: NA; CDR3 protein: CSASLGRDQPQHF; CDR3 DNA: TGCAGTGCTAGTCTGGGGCGCGATCAGCCCCAGCATTTT
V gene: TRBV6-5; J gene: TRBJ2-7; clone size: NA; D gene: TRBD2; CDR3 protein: CASSYADSGSYEQYF; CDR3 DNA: TGTGCCAGCAGTTACGCGGATAGCGGGAGCTACGAGCAGTACTTC
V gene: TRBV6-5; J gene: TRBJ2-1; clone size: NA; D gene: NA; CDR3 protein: CASSYNPSHRSFF; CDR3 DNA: TGTGCCAGCAGTTACAACCCTAGCCATCGATCGTTCTTC
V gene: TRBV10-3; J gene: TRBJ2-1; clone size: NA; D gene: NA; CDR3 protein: CAIRQNNEQFF; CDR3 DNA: TGTGCCATAAGACAGAACAATGAGCAGTTCTTC
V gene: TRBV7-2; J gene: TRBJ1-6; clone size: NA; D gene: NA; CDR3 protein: CASSLAYGINSPLHF; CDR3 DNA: TGTGCCAGCAGCTTAGCTTACGGTATTAATTCACCCCTCCACTTT
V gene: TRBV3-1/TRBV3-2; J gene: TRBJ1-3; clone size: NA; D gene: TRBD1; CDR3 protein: CASSQGRTGWDTIYF; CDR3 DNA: TGTGCCAGCAGCCAAGGACGGACAGGTTGGGACACCATATATTTT
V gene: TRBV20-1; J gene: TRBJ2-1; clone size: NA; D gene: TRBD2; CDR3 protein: CSASPGRTSGRKEQFF; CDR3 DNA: TGCAGTGCTAGTCCTGGGCGGACTAGCGGGAGAAAGGAGCAGTTCTTC
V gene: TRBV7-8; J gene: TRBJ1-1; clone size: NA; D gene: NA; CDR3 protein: CASSRLYPGDGTEAFF; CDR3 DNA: TGTGCCAGCAGCCGTCTGTATCCGGGGGATGGCACTGAAGCTTTCTTT
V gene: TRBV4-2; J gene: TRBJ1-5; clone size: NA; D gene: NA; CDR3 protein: CASSQGGGLNQPQHF; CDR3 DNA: TGTGCCAGCAGCCAAGGGGGAGGACTCAATCAGCCCCAGCATTTT
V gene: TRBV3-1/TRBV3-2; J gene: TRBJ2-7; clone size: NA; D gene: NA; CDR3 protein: CASSQAPRTGSYEQYF; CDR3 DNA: TGTGCCAGCAGCCAAGCTCCCCGTACAGGCTCCTACGAGCAGTACTTC
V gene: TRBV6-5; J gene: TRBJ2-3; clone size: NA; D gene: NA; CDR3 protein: CASSYSREYTQYF; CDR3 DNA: TGTGCCAGCAGTTACTCTCGGGAGTATACGCAGTATTTT
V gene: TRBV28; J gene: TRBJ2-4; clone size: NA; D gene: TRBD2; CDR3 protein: CASRPQGLAGGPDIQYF; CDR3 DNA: TGTGCCAGCAGGCCTCAGGGACTAGCGGGAGGGCCAGACATTCAGTACTTC
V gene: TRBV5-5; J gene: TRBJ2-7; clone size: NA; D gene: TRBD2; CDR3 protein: CASSSSPVAGYEQYF; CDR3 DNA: TGTGCCAGCAGTTCGAGTCCGGTAGCGGGGTACGAGCAGTACTTC
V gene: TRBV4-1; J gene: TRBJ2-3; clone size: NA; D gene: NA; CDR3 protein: CASSLTGPDTQYF; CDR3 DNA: TGCGCCAGCAGCCTTACAGGGCCAGATACGCAGTATTTT
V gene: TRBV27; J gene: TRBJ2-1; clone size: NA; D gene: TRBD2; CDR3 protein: CATSSGTPYNEQFF; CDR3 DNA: TGTGCCACCTCGAGCGGGACGCCCTACAATGAGCAGTTCTTC
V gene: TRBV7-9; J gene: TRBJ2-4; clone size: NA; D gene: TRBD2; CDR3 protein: CASTPDGRGDIQYF; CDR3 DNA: TGTGCCAGCACCCCGGACGGGAGGGGGGACATTCAGTACTTC
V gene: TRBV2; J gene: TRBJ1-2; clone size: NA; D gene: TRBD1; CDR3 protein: CASSAGQGSLSGGYTF; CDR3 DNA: TGTGCCAGCAGCGCTGGACAGGGGAGCCTAAGTGGCGGCTACACCTTC
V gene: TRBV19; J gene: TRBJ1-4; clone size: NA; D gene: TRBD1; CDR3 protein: CASSINRGPSEKLFF; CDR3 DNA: TGTGCCAGTAGTATAAACAGGGGGCCGTCGGAAAAACTGTTTTTT
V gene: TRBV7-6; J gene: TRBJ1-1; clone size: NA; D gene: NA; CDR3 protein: CASSLYGGGKTEAFF; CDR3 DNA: TGTGCCAGCAGCTTATATGGGGGGGGGAAAACTGAAGCTTTCTTT
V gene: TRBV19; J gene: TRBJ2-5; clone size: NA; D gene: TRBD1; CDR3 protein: CASKGADETQYF; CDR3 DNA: TGTGCCAGTAAGGGGGCGGACGAGACCCAGTACTTC
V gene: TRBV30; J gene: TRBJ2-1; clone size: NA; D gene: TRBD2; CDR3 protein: CAWSVHSGGRAEQFF; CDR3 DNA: TGTGCCTGGAGTGTACACTCGGGAGGGAGGGCTGAGCAGTTCTTC
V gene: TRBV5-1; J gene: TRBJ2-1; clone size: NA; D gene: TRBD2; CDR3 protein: CASSSGGRYNEQFF; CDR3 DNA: TGCGCCAGCAGCTCGGGAGGACGATACAATGAGCAGTTCTTC
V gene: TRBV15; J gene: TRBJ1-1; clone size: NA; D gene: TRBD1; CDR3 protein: CATSRDWTGPEAFF; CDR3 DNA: TGTGCCACCAGCAGAGATTGGACAGGACCTGAAGCTTTCTTT
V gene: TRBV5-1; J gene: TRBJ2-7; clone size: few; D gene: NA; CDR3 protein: CASSLDSGVLEQYF; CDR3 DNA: TGCGCCAGCAGCTTGGATAGTGGAGTCCTCGAGCAGTACTTC
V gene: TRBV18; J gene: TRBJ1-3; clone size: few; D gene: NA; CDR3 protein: CASSQREASGNTIYF; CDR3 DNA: TGTGCCAGCTCACAGCGGGAAGCCTCTGGAAACACCATATATTTT
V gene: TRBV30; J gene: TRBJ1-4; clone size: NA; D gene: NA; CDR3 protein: CAWSVGAGVEKLFF; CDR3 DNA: TGTGCCTGGAGTGTTGGGGCAGGGGTTGAAAAACTGTTTTTT
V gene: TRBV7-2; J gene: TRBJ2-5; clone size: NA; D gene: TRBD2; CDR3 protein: CASSFSSTSGETQYF; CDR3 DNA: TGTGCCAGCAGCTTCTCGTCAACTAGCGGGGAGACCCAGTACTTC
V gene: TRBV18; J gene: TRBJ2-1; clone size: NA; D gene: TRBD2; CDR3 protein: CASSPVAGGRDEQFF; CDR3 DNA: TGTGCCAGCTCACCTGTAGCGGGAGGAAGGGATGAGCAGTTCTTC
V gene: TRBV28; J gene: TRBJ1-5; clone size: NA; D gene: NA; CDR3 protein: CASSLLAGNQPQHF; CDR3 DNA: TGTGCCAGCAGTTTATTAGCCGGAAATCAGCCCCAGCATTTT
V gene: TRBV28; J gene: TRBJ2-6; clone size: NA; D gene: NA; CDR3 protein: CASRAGGTFSGANVLTF; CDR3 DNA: TGTGCCAGCAGGGCAGGGGGGACCTTCTCTGGGGCCAACGTCCTGACTTTC
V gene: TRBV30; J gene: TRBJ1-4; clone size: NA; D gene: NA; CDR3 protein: CAWSVRGATGSEKLFF; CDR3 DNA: TGTGCCTGGAGTGTACGGGGGGCGACGGGGAGTGAAAAACTGTTTTTT
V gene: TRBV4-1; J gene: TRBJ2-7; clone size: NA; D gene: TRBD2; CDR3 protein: CASSQASGVYEQYF; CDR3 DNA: TGCGCCAGCAGCCAAGCTAGCGGGGTCTACGAGCAGTACTTC
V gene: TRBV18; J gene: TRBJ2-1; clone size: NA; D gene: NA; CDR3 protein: CASSTLASLYYNEQFF; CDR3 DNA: TGTGCCAGCTCCACCCTAGCTAGCCTTTACTACAATGAGCAGTTCTTC
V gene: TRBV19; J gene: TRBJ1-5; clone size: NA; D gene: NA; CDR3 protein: CASSPMTISNQPQHF; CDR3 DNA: TGTGCCAGTAGTCCTATGACAATTAGCAATCAGCCCCAGCATTTT
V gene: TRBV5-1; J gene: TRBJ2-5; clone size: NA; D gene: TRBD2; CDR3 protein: CASSQTSGTVQETQYF; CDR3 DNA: TGCGCCAGCAGCCAGACTAGCGGGACAGTCCAAGAGACCCAGTACTTC
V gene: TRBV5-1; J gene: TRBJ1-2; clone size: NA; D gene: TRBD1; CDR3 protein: CASSLSGQGMNGYTF; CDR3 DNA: TGCGCCAGCAGCTTGAGCGGACAGGGGATGAATGGCTACACCTTC
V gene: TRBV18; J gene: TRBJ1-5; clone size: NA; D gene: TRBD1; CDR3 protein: CASSLGTGDYQPQHF; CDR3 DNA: TGTGCCAGCTCACTGGGGACAGGGGATTATCAGCCCCAGCATTTT
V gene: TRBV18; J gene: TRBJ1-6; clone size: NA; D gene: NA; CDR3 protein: CASSPSGNNSPLHF; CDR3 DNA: TGTGCCAGCTCACCGTCGGGAAATAATTCACCCCTCCACTTT
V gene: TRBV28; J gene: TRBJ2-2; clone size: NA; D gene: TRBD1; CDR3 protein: CASSSTGAGELFF; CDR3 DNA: TGTGCCAGCAGTTCGACAGGGGCCGGGGAGCTGTTTTTT
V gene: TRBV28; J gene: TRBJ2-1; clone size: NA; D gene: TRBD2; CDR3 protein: CASSLVAGVIEQFF; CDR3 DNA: TGTGCCAGCAGTTTAGTAGCGGGAGTTATTGAGCAGTTCTTC
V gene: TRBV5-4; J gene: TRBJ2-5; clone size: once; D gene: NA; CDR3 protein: CASSPGTVSGGETQYF; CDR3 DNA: TGTGCCAGCAGCCCCGGGACAGTCAGTGGGGGGGAGACCCAGTACTTC